The 10 T cell receptor beta chains presented below share a single source sample, sequenced in a study of CD8 T cells in ankylosing spondylitis. TCRdb re-analysed the 5' RACE reads in MiXCR, keeping a single row per CDR3 protein. The sample comprises about 240,000 distinct CDR3 sequences, around 7.8% of which are singletons, and under 7.5% rests with the top ten. The sequenced sample consisted of blood, either unsorted or a sorted T cell fraction (not recorded which). These receptors all come from a male donor with ankylosing spondylitis or in good health (not recorded which).

This clonotype was detected only a few times. This rearrangement joins TRBV7-2 to TRBJ2-5; D uncertain. V lost 1 base and J 5 bases, leaving 11 bases between the germline ends. The CDR3 loop spans 14 amino acids. Germline CDR1 is SGHTA and CDR2 is FQGNSA. The CDR3 is CASSLGSLGETQYF. Written as DNA, the CDR3 is TGTGCCAGCAGCTTAGGAAGTCTAGGCGAGACCCAGTACTTC.

This clonotype was found many times. The chain uses TRBV5-1 and TRBJ1-4; tentatively, D is TRBD1 (6 bases). CDR3 length: 14 residues. Germline CDR1 and CDR2: SGHRS and YFSETQ. Trimming left V 4 bases short and J 1 base short, with 8 bases between. The CDR3 region is CASSLGGTNEKLFF. The CDR3 DNA reads TGCGCCAGCAGCCTAGGGGGAACTAATGAAAAACTGTTTTTT.

This clonotype occurred a few times. The CDR3 nucleotides are TGTGCCTACAGGGATAATGAGCAGTTCTTC. Translation gives CAYRDNEQFF. The rearrangement joins TRBV30 to TRBJ2-1; tentative D call: TRBD1 (6 bases). The CDR3 runs to 10 residues. Germline CDR1 GTSNPN, CDR2 SVGIG (reference sequence). The germline V and J ends were trimmed by 7 bases and 7 bases, with 8 bases remaining between them.

The table lists this clonotype with many counts. V and J are TRBV10-3 and TRBJ1-1, with D possibly TRBD1 on 5 matching bases. V gave up 6 bases and J gave up 2 bases, with 13 bases separating them. The CDR3 has 14 residues. Germline V CDR1 and CDR2: ENHRY, SYGVKD. CDR3 coding DNA: TGTGCCATCAGCCGCGAAAGGGGCAACACTGAAGCTTTCTTT. Amino acids: CAISRERGNTEAFF.

The gene calls are TRBV18 and TRBJ1-4, with 7 bases that match TRBD1. J gave up 10 bases and V 0 bases, and 11 bases lay outside the gene matches. This CDR3 comprises 16 residues. Germline CDR1 KGHSH, CDR2 LQKENI. Here the CDR3 DNA reads TGTGCCAGCTCACCACCGAATCGGGGTCAGGGGGGAAAACTGTTTTTT. Translation: CASSPPNRGQGGKLFF. The full variable domain, its missing parts supplied by reference TRBV18 and TRBJ1-4, is NAGVMQNPRHLVRRRGQEARLRCSPMKGHSHVYWYRQLPEEGLKFMVYLQKENIIDESGMPKERFSAEFPKEGPSILRIQQVVRGDSAAYFCASSPPNRGQGGKLFFGSGTQLSVL.

As regards this clonotype: This may be a read error: a much more frequent sequence differs by one nucleotide. The chain uses TRBV4-1 and TRBJ2-7; D is unclear. Between the trimmed V and J ends, which lost 2 bases and 5 bases, there was a span of 13 bases. Germline V gene lookup returns CDR1 MGHRA and CDR2 YSYEKL. The CDR3 spans 14 residues. This CDR3 is CASSQHGEADEQYF. The CDR3 DNA follows: TGCGCCAGCAGCCAACACGGCGAGGCCGACGAGCAGTACTTC.

This clonotype was detected ten times or more. This rearrangement joins TRBV7-2 to TRBJ2-5; tentatively, D is TRBD1 (6 bases). Germline CDR1 is SGHTA and CDR2 is FQGNSA. CDR3 length: 12 residues. The germline V and J ends were trimmed by 5 bases and 4 bases, with 8 bases remaining between them. CDR3 residues: CASSPDRETQYF. CDR3 sequence (DNA): TGTGCCAGCAGCCCGGACAGAGAGACCCAGTACTTC.

This clonotype has only a few counts. The J gene is TRBJ2-1, the V gene TRBV12-3 or TRBV12-4; 10 nucleotides match TRBD2. The CDR3 totals 14 residues. The trim removed 8 bases at V and 6 bases at J, leaving 7 bases unmatched. The CDR3 reads CASCISGRTNEQFF. The CDR3 bases are TGTGCCAGCTGTATTAGCGGGAGGACCAATGAGCAGTTCTTC.

This clonotype was counted only a few times. The chain links TRBV5-1 to TRBJ1-2; tentative D call: TRBD1 (6 bases). With 0 bases removed from V and 0 bases from J, the gap between germline ends came to 21 bases. The CDR3 covers 19 residues. Germline CDR1 reads SGHRS; CDR2 reads YFSETQ. The CDR3 reads CASSLGPGEIPLANYGYTF. The CDR3 coding sequence is TGCGCCAGCAGCTTGGGTCCAGGGGAAATCCCCTTAGCTAACTATGGCTACACCTTC.

This clonotype was observed at least ten times. V usage is TRBV5-1 and J usage is TRBJ2-7; 10 bases fit TRBD1. Germline trimming cut 0 bases from V and 6 bases from J; bases unmatched to any gene: 6. CDR3 length equals 15 residues. The V gene's germline CDR1 is SGHRS and CDR2 YFSETQ. The CDR3, as DNA: TGCGCCAGCAGCTTGGGGACAGGGGGAAAGGGCGAGCAGTACTTC. This codes for CASSLGTGGKGEQYF. Full variable domain (missing parts from reference TRBV5-1 and TRBJ2-7): KAGVTQTPRYLIKTRGQQVTLSCSPISGHRSVSWYQQTPGQGLQFLFEYFSETQRNKGNFPGRFSGRQFSNSRSEMNVSTLELGDSALYLCASSLGTGGKGEQYFGPGTRLTVT.